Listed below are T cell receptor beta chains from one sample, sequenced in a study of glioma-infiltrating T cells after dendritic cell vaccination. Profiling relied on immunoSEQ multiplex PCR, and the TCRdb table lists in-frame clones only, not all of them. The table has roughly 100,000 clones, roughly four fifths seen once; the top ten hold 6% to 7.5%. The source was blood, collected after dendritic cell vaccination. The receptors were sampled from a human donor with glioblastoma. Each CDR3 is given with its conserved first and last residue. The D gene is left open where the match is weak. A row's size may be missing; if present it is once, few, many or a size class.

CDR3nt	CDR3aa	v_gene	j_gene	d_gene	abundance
TGTGCCAGCAGTCCCGCGGGAGGAGATACGCAGTATTTT	CASSPAGGDTQYF	TRBV11-3	TRBJ2-3	TRBD2	.
TGTGCCATCAGTGATTCCACAGGGAGATACGACGGGCAGTACTTC	CAISDSTGRYDGQYF	TRBV10-3	TRBJ2-7	.	.
TGTGCCAGCAGTTTAACCTCAGGGGAGGGACAGCCCCAGCATTTT	CASSLTSGEGQPQHF	TRBV27	TRBJ1-5	.	.
TGTGCCTGGAGTGACAGCCCCGGGGAGCTGTTTTTT	CAWSDSPGELFF	TRBV30	TRBJ2-2	.	.
TGTGCCAGCAGTCCAGACTTCCGGGGGTACACTGAAGCTTTCTTT	CASSPDFRGYTEAFF	TRBV27	TRBJ1-1	.	.
TGTGCCAGCTCACCAATCGGGGTTGCTAATTCACCCCTCCACTTT	CASSPIGVANSPLHF	TRBV18	TRBJ1-6	.	once
TGCAGTGCTAGCCTGTCACATGAAGCTTTCTTT	CSASLSHEAFF	TRBV20-1	TRBJ1-1	.	.
TGCAGCGTTGGTGGGGCCCCGCCGGTTGGCTACACCTTC	CSVGGAPPVGYTF	TRBV29-1	TRBJ1-2	.	.
TGTGCCAGCAGACGACCAGGGATCACCGGGGAGCTGTTTTTT	CASRRPGITGELFF	TRBV7-2	TRBJ2-2	.	.
TGTGCTAGTGCGGGCAGGGAGAACACCGGGGAGCTGTTTTTT	CASAGRENTGELFF	TRBV12-5	TRBJ2-2	.	.